The sequence of this TCR beta chain was determined in a study of T-cell memory formation after mild COVID-19. 5'RACE, which relied on constant-segment primers, yielded TCR alpha and TCR beta cDNA libraries carrying sample barcodes and UMIs. TCRdb reprocessed the 5' RACE reads with MiXCR, giving one entry per CDR3 protein. The sample contains about 290,000 distinct CDR3 sequences, about a sixth of which appear only once. The junction had 7 bases not matched to a gene; V was cut back by 5 bases and J by 2 bases. CDR3 size: 16 residues. Germline loops: CDR1 SGHVS, CDR2 FQNEAQ. Sequences were obtained from PBMCs or a T cell subset sorted from them (not recorded which). This TCR derives from a man younger than 35 who had mild COVID-19 (a few samples of this study predate the infection). Cell type and time point are not known. This chain joins TRBV7-8 and TRBJ2-5; 11 bases are shared with TRBD2. The DNA of the CDR3 is TGTGCCAGCAGCGCCAAACTAGCGGGGGTACAAGAGACCCAGTACTTC. This translates into CASSAKLAGVQETQYF.